These T cell receptor beta chains were read from a single sample in a study of T-cell memory formation after mild COVID-19. TCRdb recomputed calls from the 5' RACE reads with MiXCR, one row per CDR3 protein. Among under 300,000 distinct CDR3 sequences listed, 8% to 10% were seen once. The sequenced sample consisted of PBMCs or a T cell subset sorted from them (not recorded which). These receptors were taken from a man aged 18 to 30 who had mild COVID-19 (a few samples of this study predate the infection). Cell type and time point are not known. Each CDR3 is given with its conserved first and last residue.

TRBJ2-4,TRBV29-1,CSVQLRDIQYF
TRBJ2-6,TRBV5-1,CASSLTGPRANVLTF
TRBJ2-3,TRBV20-1,CSAREYAYTDTQYF
TRBJ1-1,TRBV12-3/TRBV12-4,CASSGLSTEAFF
TRBJ1-6,TRBV20-1,CSARSGQGGNSPLHF
TRBJ1-2,TRBV20-1,CSASPGHNNYGYTF
TRBJ2-3,TRBV5-1,CASSTRPHPSGGDTQYF
TRBJ2-2,TRBV7-6,CASIGGAGITGELFF
TRBJ1-5,TRBV6-2/TRBV6-3,CASSFQGSANQPQHF
TRBJ2-7,TRBV20-1,CSARDRDSPYEQYF
TRBJ1-4,TRBV5-1,CASSSGAYNEKLFF
TRBJ1-6,TRBV4-2,CASSQGSLRATGLQF
TRBJ1-2,TRBV9,CASSGQPQAHYGYTF
TRBJ1-6,TRBV11-2,CASSLSSYKSPLHF
TRBJ1-1,TRBV5-1,CASSARTGWSTEAFF
TRBJ2-7,TRBV7-2,CASSLREGEQYF
TRBJ1-3,TRBV28,CASSPNTGSGNTIYF
TRBJ2-5,TRBV2,CASNPQETQYF
TRBJ2-7,TRBV12-3/TRBV12-4,CASSPRTGGGEQYF
TRBJ2-1,TRBV4-2,CASSHDSGEDEQFF
TRBJ2-5,TRBV20-1,CSASVRLGQETQYF
TRBJ1-1,TRBV9,CASNIGGDNTEAFF
TRBJ1-1,TRBV12-3/TRBV12-4,CASSLTVSEAFF
TRBJ1-1,TRBV28,CASSRTGGEAFF
TRBJ2-1,TRBV9,CASSPGDRLYNEQFF
TRBJ2-1,TRBV20-1,CSGRLDLWNEQFF
TRBJ2-5,TRBV13,CASSPTLQETQYF
TRBJ2-7,TRBV7-6,CASSLWAGASYEQYF
TRBJ2-3,TRBV24-1,CATSILDTQYF
TRBJ2-3,TRBV5-4,CASSVQGATDTQYF
TRBJ2-7,TRBV7-3,CASSPGTGPGEQYF
TRBJ1-6,TRBV5-6,CASSLAGTEIFSPLHF
TRBJ2-5,TRBV27,CASSLGGFMRETQYF
TRBJ2-3,TRBV7-2,CASRKRLATDTQYF
TRBJ1-6,TRBV12-3/TRBV12-4,CASRTIHNSPLHF
TRBJ1-1,TRBV7-8,CASSFGRATEAFF
TRBJ2-3,TRBV20-1,CSARDGRGLSADTQYF
TRBJ1-1,TRBV9,CASSTGGGNTEAFF
TRBJ1-2,TRBV2,CASMPGQGGYGYTF
TRBJ2-1,TRBV18,CASSPGLAGGPGNEQFF
TRBJ2-1,TRBV5-1,CASSLIPKNEQFF
TRBJ2-2,TRBV9,CASSVGHPNTGELFF
TRBJ2-5,TRBV7-9,CASSFTSGGSFQYF
TRBJ2-5,TRBV3-1,CASSQDQGSGQETQYF
TRBJ1-4,TRBV12-3/TRBV12-4,CASSPNLGAGEKLFF
TRBJ2-6,TRBV27,CASSLTSGANVLTF
TRBJ2-7,TRBV6-4,CAITEPTGGYEQYF
TRBJ2-1,TRBV6-6,CASSRTPDRGRQFF
TRBJ1-6,TRBV6-6,CASTYRQVNSPLHF
TRBJ1-1,TRBV12-3/TRBV12-4,CASSLSRAWLTGLNTEAFF
TRBJ2-5,TRBV9,CASSVEGGGPTETQYF
TRBJ1-1,TRBV4-3,CASSQAPQGNPEAFF